A single sample gave rise to the 26 T cell receptor beta chains below, sequenced in a study of CD8 T cells in ankylosing spondylitis. Broader study findings: Seemingly distinctive of ankylosing spondylitis blood was a TCR beta motif formed by eight highly homologous variants.

Their antigen targets remain unknown. TCRdb re-derived calls from the 5' RACE reads in MiXCR, one entry per CDR3 protein. Of about 800,000 distinct CDR3 sequences in the sample, about 10% are singletons; the top ten hold about 0.49%. The sample was blood, either unsorted or a sorted T cell fraction (not recorded which). The receptors shown here come from a male donor with ankylosing spondylitis.

The chain links TRBV20-1 to TRBJ2-7, with 10 bases matching TRBD2. Losses at the gene ends were 1 base for V and 2 bases for J; bases not matched to a gene: 11. CDR3 length: 17 amino acids. The germline CDR1 and CDR2 sequences are DFQATT and SNEGSKA (reference sequence). CDR3 DNA sequence: TGCAGTGCTAGAGGCGGCTCTAGCGGGAGACTTCCCTACGAGCAGTACTTC. It is translated as CSARGGSSGRLPYEQYF.

The chain has TRBV6-1 and TRBJ1-6, with a weak D call TRBD1 (5 bases). Germline values: CDR1 MNHNS, CDR2 SASEGT. The V end was cut by 5 bases, the J end by 6 bases, with 11 bases between. This CDR3 region has 14 residues. As DNA, the CDR3 is TGTGCCAGCAGTACCTCACAGGTTAATTCACCCCTCCACTTT. Its translation is CASSTSQVNSPLHF.

The chain recombines TRBV19 with TRBJ2-6; possibly TRBD1 or TRBD2 for D (5 bases each). Germline-derived CDR1 and CDR2 are LNHDA and SQIVND (reference sequence). The CDR3 totals 17 residues. Trimming removed 3 bases at V and 4 bases at J, with 16 bases between. In DNA form, the CDR3 reads TGTGCCAGTAGTATGAGGTCGAGAGGGGTAGGGGCCAACGTCCTGACTTTC. The encoded protein is CASSMRSRGVGANVLTF.

The V and J genes are TRBV7-9 and TRBJ1-4; tentative D call: TRBD1 (5 bases). The V end was cut by 3 bases, the J end by 6 bases, with 17 bases between. The germline V gene has CDR1 SEHNR and CDR2 FQNEAQ (reference sequence). CDR3 size: 16 residues. The CDR3 bases are TGTGCCAGCAGCTTGAGGTCGGGGGAATGGTATGAAAAACTGTTTTTT. Its translation is CASSLRSGEWYEKLFF.

V and J are TRBV6-2 or TRBV6-3 and TRBJ2-1; D unclear. The CDR3 is 13 amino acids. Germline V CDR1 and CDR2: MNHEY, SVGEGT. V lost 4 bases and J lost 2, with 6 bases in between. In nucleotides, the CDR3 is TGTGCCAGCAGTTCGGACGCCTACAATGAGCAGTTCTTC. Its translation: CASSSDAYNEQFF.

This clonotype has a handful of counts. V usage is TRBV10-1 and J usage is TRBJ2-2; D might be TRBD2 (6 bases). The CDR3 loop spans 15 amino acids. The germline V and J ends were trimmed by 3 bases and 4 bases, with 12 bases remaining between them. Germline loops: CDR1 WNHNN, CDR2 SYGVQD (reference sequence). The CDR3 nucleotides read TGCGCCAGCAGTGATGTGGCGGAGGGCACCGGGGAGCTGTTTTTT. It specifies CASSDVAEGTGELFF.

The table lists this clonotype with a few counts. This sequence joins TRBV5-1 and TRBJ2-2, with TRBD2 matching 11 bases. The CDR3 length is 14 residues. Germline V CDR1 and CDR2: SGHRS, YFSETQ. The trim removed 4 bases at V and 7 bases at J, leaving 3 bases unmatched. The CDR3 loop reads CASSGGTSGGELFF. In DNA, the CDR3 is TGCGCCAGCAGCGGCGGGACTAGCGGCGGGGAGCTGTTTTTT.

This sequence joins TRBV11-1 and TRBJ1-1, with D perhaps matching TRBD1 (6 bases). Germline V gives CDR1 SGHAT, CDR2 FQDESV (reference sequence). The CDR3 runs to 18 residues. V lost 5 bases and J lost 0, with 22 bases in between. Here the CDR3 DNA reads TGTGCCAGCAGCCCGTCCCGGGACATTTACCTCATGAACACTGAAGCTTTCTTT. Translating gives CASSPSRDIYLMNTEAFF.

This rearrangement joins TRBV5-1 to TRBJ2-2; TRBD1 aligns across 7 bases. V trimming: 0 bases; J trimming: 3 bases; junction bases outside the gene matches: 2. This CDR3 has 15 amino acids. Per the germline V gene, CDR1 is SGHRS and CDR2 is YFSETQ. CDR3 nucleotides: TGCGCCAGCAGCTTGGACAGGGGTTACACCGGGGAGCTGTTTTTT. This translates into CASSLDRGYTGELFF.

V is TRBV7-9 and J is TRBJ1-1, with TRBD1 as a possible D gene (5 bases). The germline CDR1 and CDR2 sequences are SEHNR and FQNEAQ (reference sequence). The CDR3 spans 12 residues. V was clipped by 5 bases and J by 4 bases, with 8 bases between them. DNA of the CDR3: TGTGCCAGCAGCGGGACGGGCACTGAAGCTTTCTTT. Translation: CASSGTGTEAFF.

CDR3 amino acids: CASSLFLGEEQFF. CDR3 nucleotides: TGCGCCAGCAGCTTGTTTTTGGGGGAAGAGCAGTTCTTC. The gene calls are TRBV5-1 and TRBJ2-1, with D perhaps given as TRBD1 or TRBD2 (5 bases each). The V end lost 1 base, the J end lost 10 bases, and 12 bases lay between the germline ends. The CDR3 has 13 residues. Germline V gene sequence: CDR1 SGHRS, CDR2 YFSETQ.

This clonotype has at least ten counts. V and J are TRBV29-1 and TRBJ1-1, with D hard to call. The germline V and J ends were trimmed by 3 bases and 8 bases, with 4 bases remaining between them. CDR1 is SQVTM, CDR2 ANQGSEA, per germline. CDR3 length equals 9 residues. As DNA, the CDR3 is TGCAGCGTTGAGGACGAAGCTTTCTTT. Translating it yields CSVEDEAFF. The full variable domain, its missing parts supplied by reference TRBV29-1 and TRBJ1-1, is SAVISQKPSRDICQRGTSLTIQCQVDSQVTMMFWYRQQPGQSLTLIATANQGSEATYESGFVIDKFPISRPNLTFSTLTVSNMSPEDSSIYLCSVEDEAFFGQGTRLTVV.

The table lists this clonotype with many counts. V usage is TRBV20-1 and J usage is TRBJ1-2; D is ambiguous. CDR1 is DFQATT, CDR2 SNEGSKA, per germline (reference sequence). The CDR3 spans 13 residues. V lost 1 base and J 0 bases, leaving 6 bases between the germline ends. This chain's CDR3 is CSARAAANYGYTF. In DNA form, the CDR3 reads TGCAGTGCTAGAGCCGCAGCTAACTATGGCTACACCTTC.

A few counts support this clonotype. The J gene is TRBJ1-5, the V gene TRBV20-1; D not resolved. CDR1 and CDR2 from the germline V gene are DFQATT and SNEGSKA (reference sequence). The ends were cut back, 6 bases at V and 5 bases at J, with 14 bases in the middle. The CDR3 is 13 residues long. This CDR3 is CSATKNRDQPQHF. The DNA of the CDR3 is TGCAGTGCCACCAAGAATCGGGATCAGCCCCAGCATTTT.

V gene TRBV18 combines with J gene TRBJ2-5, with D hard to call. The CDR3 length is 14 residues. The germline gives CDR1 KGHSH, CDR2 LQKENI. The V gene lost 1 base and the J gene lost 5 bases, with 11 bases spanning the gap. The CDR3 loop is CASSPQQGHETQYF. The DNA for the CDR3 is TGTGCCAGCTCACCACAACAAGGGCACGAGACCCAGTACTTC.

The genes are TRBV20-1 and TRBJ2-3, with TRBD2 matching 8 bases. Germline V gene sequence: CDR1 DFQATT, CDR2 SNEGSKA (reference sequence). CDR3 length: 16 amino acids. Trimming removed 0 bases from V and 4 bases from J; junction bases left unmatched: 9. CDR3 DNA sequence: TGCAGTGCTAGAGATTCAATAAGCGGGAGATCAGATACGCAGTATTTT. It specifies CSARDSISGRSDTQYF.

J is TRBJ2-1 and V is TRBV7-4, with 7 bases that match TRBD1. Germline CDR1 reads SGHVT; CDR2 reads SQSDAQ. There are 17 residues in the CDR3. V shed 0 bases and J 0 bases; nucleotides not matched to a gene: 5. The CDR3 spells CASSLAGTASSYNEQFF. The DNA of the CDR3 is TGTGCCAGCAGCTTAGCGGGGACAGCGAGCTCCTACAATGAGCAGTTCTTC.

This clonotype was found a few times. The chain employs TRBV2 and TRBJ2-5; D remains ambiguous. CDR3 size: 12 residues. Germline lookup yields CDR1 SNHLY and CDR2 FYNNEI. Trimming removed 0 bases from V and 4 bases from J, with 3 bases in between. The CDR3 region has the DNA TGTGCCAGCAGTGAAGCGCCAGAGACCCAGTACTTC. As protein: CASSEAPETQYF.

This clonotype was detected many times. The CDR3: CASSAPIGNTIYF. CDR3 nucleotides: TGTGCCAGCAGCGCCCCGATTGGAAACACCATATATTTT. The rearrangement joins TRBV7-9 to TRBJ1-3; D unclear. Trimming stripped 5 bases from V and 3 bases from J, with 8 bases between. CDR1 SEHNR and CDR2 FQNEAQ come from the germline V gene (reference sequence). The CDR3 extends over 13 amino acids.

This clonotype was picked up a small number of times. V and J are TRBV5-1 and TRBJ2-5; 9 bases fit TRBD1. This CDR3 comprises 13 residues. V shed 7 bases, J shed 2 bases, and the junction held 3 bases outside the gene matches. Germline CDR1 is SGHRS and CDR2 is YFSETQ. The CDR3 loop is CASVGQGQETQYF. CDR3 DNA: TGCGCCAGCGTGGGACAGGGACAAGAGACCCAGTACTTC.

The table lists this clonotype with a few counts. The V gene is TRBV20-1, the J gene TRBJ2-7, with TRBD1 matching 7 bases. Germline trimming cut 0 bases from V and 2 bases from J; bases unmatched to any gene: 1. CDR1 and CDR2 (germline): DFQATT, SNEGSKA (reference sequence). The CDR3 covers 13 residues. The CDR3 loop reads CSARDGTAYEQYF. The CDR3 bases are TGCAGTGCTAGAGATGGGACAGCCTACGAGCAGTACTTC.

V is TRBV4-2 and J is TRBJ1-4; 7 bases map to TRBD1. CDR1 and CDR2 from the germline V gene are LGHNA and YNFKEQ. Germline trimming cut 7 bases from V and 8 bases from J; bases unmatched to any gene: 13. This CDR3 is built from 15 residues. CDR3 in DNA: TGTGCCAGCACCCTAGATATGCAGGGGGAAGAAAAACTGTTTTTT. This sequence encodes CASTLDMQGEEKLFF.

V and J are TRBV20-1 and TRBJ2-7; TRBD1 aligns across 8 bases. V gave up 2 bases and J gave up 5 bases; unmatched junction bases: 5. The germline V gene encodes CDR1 DFQATT and CDR2 SNEGSKA (reference sequence). This CDR3 comprises 13 residues. The CDR3 region has the DNA TGCAGTGCTAGAAAGGACAGGGTCAACGAGCAGTACTTC. Translated: CSARKDRVNEQYF.

This clonotype was counted between two and nine times. The chain couples TRBV27 to TRBJ2-7; 9 nucleotides match TRBD2. The J segment lost 2 bases and the V segment lost 7 bases, leaving 9 bases of the junction unmatched. The germline V gene encodes CDR1 MNHEY and CDR2 SMNVEV (reference sequence). The CDR3 length is 15 residues. CDR3 loop: CASNTLAGPTYEQYF. The CDR3, as DNA: TGTGCCAGCAACACACTAGCGGGTCCTACCTACGAGCAGTACTTC.

This chain joins TRBV20-1 and TRBJ2-2; 13 bases agree with TRBD2. The CDR3 extends over 19 amino acids. Germline loops: CDR1 DFQATT, CDR2 SNEGSKA (reference sequence). V gave up 1 base and J gave up 0 bases; unmatched junction bases: 8. CDR3 protein: CSARVGPGTSGTNTGELFF. CDR3 nucleotides: TGCAGTGCTAGAGTTGGACCCGGGACTAGCGGGACGAACACCGGGGAGCTGTTTTTT.

The chain carries TRBV4-3 and TRBJ2-5; the match to TRBD2 covers 8 bases. The CDR3 length is 16 residues. V lost 3 bases to trimming and J lost 5 bases; unmatched junction nucleotides: 11. Germline CDR1 reads LGHNA; CDR2 reads YSLEER. This CDR3 is CASSQVGPREGETQYF. CDR3 DNA sequence: TGCGCCAGCAGCCAGGTTGGGCCCCGGGAGGGGGAGACCCAGTACTTC.